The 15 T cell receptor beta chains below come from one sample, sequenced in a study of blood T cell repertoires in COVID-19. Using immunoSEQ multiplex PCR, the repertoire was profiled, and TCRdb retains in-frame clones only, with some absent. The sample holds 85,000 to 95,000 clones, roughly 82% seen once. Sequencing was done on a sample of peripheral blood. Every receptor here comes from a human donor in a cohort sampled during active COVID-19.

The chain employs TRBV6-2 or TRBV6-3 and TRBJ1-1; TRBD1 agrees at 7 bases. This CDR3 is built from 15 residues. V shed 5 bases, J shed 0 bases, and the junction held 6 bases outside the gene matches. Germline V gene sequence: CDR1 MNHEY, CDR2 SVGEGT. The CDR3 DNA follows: TGTGCCAGCAGTGACCCGACAGGGATGAACACTGAAGCTTTCTTT. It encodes CASSDPTGMNTEAFF.

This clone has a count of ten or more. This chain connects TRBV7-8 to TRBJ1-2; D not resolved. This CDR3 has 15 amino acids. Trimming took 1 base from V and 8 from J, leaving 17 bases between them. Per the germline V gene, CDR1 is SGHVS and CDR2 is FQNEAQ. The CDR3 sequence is CASSLVSGSPEGYTF. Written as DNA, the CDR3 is TGTGCCAGCAGCTTAGTTTCGGGATCCCCCGAGGGCTACACCTTC.

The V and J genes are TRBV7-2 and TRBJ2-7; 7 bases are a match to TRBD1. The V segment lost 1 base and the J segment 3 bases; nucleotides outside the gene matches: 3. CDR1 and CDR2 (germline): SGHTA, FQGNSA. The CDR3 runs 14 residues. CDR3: CASSLGQGNYEQYF. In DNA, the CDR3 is TGTGCCAGCAGCTTAGGACAGGGTAACTACGAGCAGTACTTC.

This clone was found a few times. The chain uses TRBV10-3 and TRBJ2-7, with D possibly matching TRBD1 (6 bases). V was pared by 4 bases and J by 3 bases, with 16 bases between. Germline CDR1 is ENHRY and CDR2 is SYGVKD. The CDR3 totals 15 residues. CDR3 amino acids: CAISGLDSGGYEQYF. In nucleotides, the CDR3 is TGTGCCATCAGTGGCTTGGACAGCGGAGGCTACGAGCAGTACTTC.

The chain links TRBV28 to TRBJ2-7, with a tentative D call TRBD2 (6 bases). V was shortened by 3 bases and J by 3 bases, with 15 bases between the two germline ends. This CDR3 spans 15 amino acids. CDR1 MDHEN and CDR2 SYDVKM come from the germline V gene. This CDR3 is CASSLGLARNYEQYF. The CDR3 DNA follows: TGTGCCAGCAGTTTGGGACTCGCTAGAAACTACGAGCAGTACTTC.

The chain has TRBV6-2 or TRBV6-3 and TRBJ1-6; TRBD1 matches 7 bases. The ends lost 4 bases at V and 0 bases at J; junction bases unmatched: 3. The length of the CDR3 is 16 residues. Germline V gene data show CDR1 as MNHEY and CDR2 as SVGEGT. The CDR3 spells CASSSWDSSYNSPLHF. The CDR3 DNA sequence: TGTGCCAGCAGTTCCTGGGACAGCTCCTATAATTCACCCCTCCACTTT.

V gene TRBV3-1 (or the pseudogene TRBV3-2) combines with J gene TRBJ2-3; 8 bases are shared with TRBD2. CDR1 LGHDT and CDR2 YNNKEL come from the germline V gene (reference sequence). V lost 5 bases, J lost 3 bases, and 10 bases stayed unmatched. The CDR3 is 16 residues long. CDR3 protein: CASSFPGLVSTDTQYF. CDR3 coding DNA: TGTGCCAGCAGCTTCCCGGGACTAGTCTCTACAGATACGCAGTATTTT.

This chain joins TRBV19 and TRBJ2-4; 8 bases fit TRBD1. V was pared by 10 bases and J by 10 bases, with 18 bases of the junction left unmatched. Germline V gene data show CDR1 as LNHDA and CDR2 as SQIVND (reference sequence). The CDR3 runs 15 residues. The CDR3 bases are TGTGCCACTACAGCCACCCGATGGGGACAGGATATTCAGTACTTC. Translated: CATTATRWGQDIQYF.

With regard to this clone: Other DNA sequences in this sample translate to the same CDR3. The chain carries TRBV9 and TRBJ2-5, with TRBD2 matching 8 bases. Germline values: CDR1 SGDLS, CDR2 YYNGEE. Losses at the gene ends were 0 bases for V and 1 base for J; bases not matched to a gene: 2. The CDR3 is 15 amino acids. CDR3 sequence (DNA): TGTGCCAGCAGCGTAGCGGGGGGGCCCCAAGAGACCCAGTACTTC. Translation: CASSVAGGPQETQYF.

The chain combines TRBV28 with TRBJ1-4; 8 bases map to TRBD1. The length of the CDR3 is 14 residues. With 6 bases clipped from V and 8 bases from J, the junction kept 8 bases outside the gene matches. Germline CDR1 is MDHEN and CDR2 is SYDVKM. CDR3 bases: TGTGCCAGCAGACAGACAGGGGTGGGCGAAAAACTGTTTTTT. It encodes CASRQTGVGEKLFF.

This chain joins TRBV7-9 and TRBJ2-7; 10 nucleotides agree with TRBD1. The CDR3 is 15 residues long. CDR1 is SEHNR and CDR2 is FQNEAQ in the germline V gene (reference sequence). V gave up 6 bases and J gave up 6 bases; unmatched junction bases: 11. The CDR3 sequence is CASSPTGTGDSEQYF. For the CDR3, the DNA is TGTGCCAGCAGTCCCACCGGGACAGGGGATTCCGAGCAGTACTTC.

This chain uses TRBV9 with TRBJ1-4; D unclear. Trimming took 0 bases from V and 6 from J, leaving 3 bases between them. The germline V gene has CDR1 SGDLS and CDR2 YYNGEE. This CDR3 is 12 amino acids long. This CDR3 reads CASSVGDEKLFF. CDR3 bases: TGTGCCAGCAGCGTAGGAGATGAAAAACTGTTTTTT. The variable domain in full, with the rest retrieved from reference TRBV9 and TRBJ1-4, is DSGVTQTPKHLITATGQRVTLRCSPRSGDLSVYWYQQSLDQGLQFLIQYYNGEERAKGNILERFSAQQFPDLHSELNLSSLELGDSALYFCASSVGDEKLFFGSGTQLSVL.

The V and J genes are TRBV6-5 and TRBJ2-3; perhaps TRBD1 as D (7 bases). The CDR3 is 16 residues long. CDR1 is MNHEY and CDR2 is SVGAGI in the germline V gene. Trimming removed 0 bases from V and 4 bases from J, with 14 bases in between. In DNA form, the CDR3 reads TGTGCCAGCAGTTACTCAGGGGGCTGGGAGGCAGATACGCAGTATTTT. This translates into CASSYSGGWEADTQYF.

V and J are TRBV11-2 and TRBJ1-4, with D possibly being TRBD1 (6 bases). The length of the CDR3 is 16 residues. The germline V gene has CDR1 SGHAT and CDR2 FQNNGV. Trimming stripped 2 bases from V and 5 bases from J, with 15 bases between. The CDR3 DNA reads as TGTGCCAGCAGCTTAACCACGGGACACCGAAATGAAAAACTGTTTTTT. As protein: CASSLTTGHRNEKLFF.

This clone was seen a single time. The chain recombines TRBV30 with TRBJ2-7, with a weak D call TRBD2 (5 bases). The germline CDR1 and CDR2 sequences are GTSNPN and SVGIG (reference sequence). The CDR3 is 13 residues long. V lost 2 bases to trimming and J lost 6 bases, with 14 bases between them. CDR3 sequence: CAWSPRTAGEQYF. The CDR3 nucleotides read TGTGCCTGGAGTCCAAGGACCGCGGGCGAGCAGTACTTC.